This T cell receptor beta chain was recovered during a study of cytomegalovirus exposure and HLA in healthy donors. Study information: Among approximately 400 genotyped donors, about 83% fell in the Caucasian-associated ancestry cluster. Study-level findings and limits: Cytomegalovirus-associated TCR beta chains were listed, numbering roughly 150. Among TCR sequences, most were rare, though some public TCRs appeared in many donors.

With respect to this clone: The antigen is unknown.

Donors in the study were healthy people who gave bone marrow. V shed 5 bases, J shed 5 bases, and the junction held 8 bases outside the gene matches. The CDR3 length is 15 residues. The germline CDR1 and CDR2 sequences are SNHLY and FYNNEI. 60 Vbeta and 13 Jbeta primers were used in PCR. Profiling relied on immunoSEQ multiplex PCR, and the TCRdb table lists in-frame clones only, not all of them. This table has approximately 160,000 clones, roughly 70% appearing once. The sequence was collected from a woman in her fifties or sixties in good health and CMV-seropositive. The chain joins TRBV2 to TRBJ1-1, with 10 bases that match TRBD1. Material: PBMCs. CDR3 nucleotides: TGTGCCAGCAGTCTAACGACAGGGGGCCGTACTGAAGCTTTCTTT. It yields the protein CASSLTTGGRTEAFF.